This entry describes one TCR beta chain. Its antigen is as yet unknown. This sample was included in a study of cytomegalovirus exposure and HLA in healthy donors. Points from the study as a whole: Reportedly, diagnosis of cytomegalovirus status by the classifier showed high specificity and sensitivity.

With 60 Vbeta and 13 Jbeta primers, the PCR was carried out. Some clones are missing from TCRdb's copy, which holds only in-frame ones; the method was immunoSEQ multiplex PCR. The repertoire holds 65,000 to 85,000 clones, with 55% to 80% as singletons. The source of this sequence is a woman aged 25 to 39 in good health and CMV-seronegative. The sequenced sample consisted of PBMCs.

The CDR3 DNA reads as TGTGCCAGCGGGACAGGGGGCGGGAACACTGAAGCTTTCTTT. Translating gives CASGTGGGNTEAFF. V is TRBV28 and J is TRBJ1-1, with TRBD1 matching 12 bases. The CDR3 loop spans 14 amino acids. The V gene end was trimmed by 8 bases and the J gene end by 1 base; junction bases not matched to a gene: 2. Germline V gene data show CDR1 as MDHEN and CDR2 as SYDVKM.